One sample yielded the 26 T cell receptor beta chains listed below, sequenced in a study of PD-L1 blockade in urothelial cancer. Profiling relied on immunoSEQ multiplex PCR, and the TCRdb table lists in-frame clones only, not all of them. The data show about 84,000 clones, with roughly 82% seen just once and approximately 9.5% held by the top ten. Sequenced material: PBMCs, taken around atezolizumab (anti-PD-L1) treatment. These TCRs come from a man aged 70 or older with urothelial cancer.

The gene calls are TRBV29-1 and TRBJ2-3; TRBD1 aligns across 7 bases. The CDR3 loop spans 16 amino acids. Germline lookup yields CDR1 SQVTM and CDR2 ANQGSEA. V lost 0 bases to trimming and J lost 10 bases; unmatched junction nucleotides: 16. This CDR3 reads CSVEDFGTERSMSQYF. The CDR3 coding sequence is TGCAGCGTTGAAGATTTCGGGACAGAGAGATCTATGTCGCAGTATTTT.

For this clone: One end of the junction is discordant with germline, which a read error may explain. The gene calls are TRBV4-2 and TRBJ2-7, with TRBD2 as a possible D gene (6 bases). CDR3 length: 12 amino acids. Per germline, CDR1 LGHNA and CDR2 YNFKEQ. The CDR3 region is CASSQDGRTTSF. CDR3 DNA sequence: TGTGCCAGCAGCCAAGATGGGAGGACGACATCCTTC.

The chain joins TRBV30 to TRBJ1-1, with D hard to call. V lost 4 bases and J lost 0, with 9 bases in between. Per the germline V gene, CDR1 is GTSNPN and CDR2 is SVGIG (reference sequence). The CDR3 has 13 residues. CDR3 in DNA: TGTGCCTGGACTTTTCAGATGAACACTGAAGCTTTCTTT. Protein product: CAWTFQMNTEAFF. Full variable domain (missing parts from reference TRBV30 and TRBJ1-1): SQTIHQWPATLVQPVGSPLSLECTVEGTSNPNLYWYRQAAGRGLQLLFYSVGIGQISSEVPQNLSASRPQDRQFILSSKKLLLSDSGFYLCAWTFQMNTEAFFGQGTRLTVV.

The CDR3, as DNA: TGTGCCAGTAGTACCGGGACAGGTCGCACAGATACGCAGTATTTT. This gives the protein CASSTGTGRTDTQYF. V gene TRBV19 combines with J gene TRBJ2-3, with 8 nucleotides matching TRBD1. Germline V lookup: CDR1 LNHDA, CDR2 SQIVND (reference sequence). V shed 4 bases, J shed 1 base, and the junction held 4 bases outside the gene matches. The CDR3 contains 15 residues. The whole variable domain, filled in from reference TRBV19 and TRBJ2-3, reads DGGITQSPKYLFRKEGQNVTLSCEQNLNHDAMYWYRQDPGQGLRLIYYSQIVNDFQKGDIAEGYSVSREKKESFPLTVTSAQKNPTAFYLCASSTGTGRTDTQYFGPGTRLTVL.

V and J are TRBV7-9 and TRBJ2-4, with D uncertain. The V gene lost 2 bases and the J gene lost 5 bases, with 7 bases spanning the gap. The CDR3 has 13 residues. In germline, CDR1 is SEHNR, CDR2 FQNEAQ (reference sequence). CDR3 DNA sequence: TGTGCCAGCAGCTTAAACGAGGAAAACATTCAGTACTTC. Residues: CASSLNEENIQYF.

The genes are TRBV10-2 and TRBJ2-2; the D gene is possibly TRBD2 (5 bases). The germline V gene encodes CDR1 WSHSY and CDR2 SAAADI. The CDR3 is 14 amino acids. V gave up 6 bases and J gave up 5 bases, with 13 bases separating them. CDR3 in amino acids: CASRDLAFTGELFF. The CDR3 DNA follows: TGCGCCAGCAGGGACTTAGCATTTACCGGGGAGCTGTTTTTT.

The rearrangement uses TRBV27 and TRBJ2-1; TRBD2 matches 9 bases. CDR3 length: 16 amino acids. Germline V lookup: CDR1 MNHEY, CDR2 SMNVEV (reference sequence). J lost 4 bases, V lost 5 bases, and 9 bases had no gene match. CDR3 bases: TGTGCCAGCAGTCTCTCGGGGACTAGCAGGTACAATGAGCAGTTCTTC. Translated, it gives CASSLSGTSRYNEQFF.

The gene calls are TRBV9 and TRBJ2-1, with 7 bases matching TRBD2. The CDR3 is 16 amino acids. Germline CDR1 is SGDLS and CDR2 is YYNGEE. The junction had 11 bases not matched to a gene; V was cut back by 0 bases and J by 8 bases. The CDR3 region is CASSVGPGRMMDEQFF. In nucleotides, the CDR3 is TGTGCCAGCAGCGTAGGACCCGGGAGGATGATGGATGAGCAGTTCTTC. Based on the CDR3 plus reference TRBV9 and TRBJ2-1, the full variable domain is DSGVTQTPKHLITATGQRVTLRCSPRSGDLSVYWYQQSLDQGLQFLIQYYNGEERAKGNILERFSAQQFPDLHSELNLSSLELGDSALYFCASSVGPGRMMDEQFFGPGTRLTVL.

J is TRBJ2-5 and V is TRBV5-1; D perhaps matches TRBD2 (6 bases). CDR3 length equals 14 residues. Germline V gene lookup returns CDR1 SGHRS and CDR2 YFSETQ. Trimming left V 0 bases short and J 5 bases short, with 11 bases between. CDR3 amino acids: CASSLGREAETQYF. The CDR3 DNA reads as TGCGCCAGCAGCTTGGGGAGGGAAGCCGAGACCCAGTACTTC.

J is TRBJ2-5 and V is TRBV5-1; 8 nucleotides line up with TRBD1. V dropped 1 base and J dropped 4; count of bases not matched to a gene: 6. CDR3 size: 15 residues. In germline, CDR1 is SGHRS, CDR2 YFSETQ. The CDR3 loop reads CASSLWTGPTETQYF. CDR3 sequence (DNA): TGCGCCAGCAGCTTGTGGACAGGGCCTACAGAGACCCAGTACTTC.

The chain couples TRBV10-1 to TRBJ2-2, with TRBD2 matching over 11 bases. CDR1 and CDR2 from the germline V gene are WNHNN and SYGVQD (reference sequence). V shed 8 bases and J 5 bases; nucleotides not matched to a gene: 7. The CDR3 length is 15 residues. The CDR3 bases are TGCGCCAGCGGCCTCTCTAGCGGGGGGACCGGGGAGCTGTTTTTT. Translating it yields CASGLSSGGTGELFF.

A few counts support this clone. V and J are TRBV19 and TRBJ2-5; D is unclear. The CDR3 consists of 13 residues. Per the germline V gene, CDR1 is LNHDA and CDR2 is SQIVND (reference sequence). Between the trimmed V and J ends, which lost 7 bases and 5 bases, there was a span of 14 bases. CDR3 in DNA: TGTGCCAGTAAGACACACGCACGGGAGACCCAGTACTTC. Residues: CASKTHARETQYF.

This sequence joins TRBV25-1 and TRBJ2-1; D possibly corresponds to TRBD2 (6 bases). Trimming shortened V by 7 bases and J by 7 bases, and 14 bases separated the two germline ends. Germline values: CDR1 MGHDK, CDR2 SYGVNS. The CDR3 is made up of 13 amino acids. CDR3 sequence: CASTRGGSNEQFF. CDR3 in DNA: TGTGCCAGCACTCGAGGAGGGTCTAATGAGCAGTTCTTC.

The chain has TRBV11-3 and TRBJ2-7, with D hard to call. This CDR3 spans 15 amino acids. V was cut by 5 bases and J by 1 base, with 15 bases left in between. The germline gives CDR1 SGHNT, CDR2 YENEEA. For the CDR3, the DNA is TGTGCCAGCAGCGGTGGGCAGGCTTTATCCTACGAGCAGTACTTC. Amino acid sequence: CASSGGQALSYEQYF. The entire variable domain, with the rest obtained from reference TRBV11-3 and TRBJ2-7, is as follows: EAGVVQSPRYKIIEKKQPVAFWCNPISGHNTLYWYLQNLGQGPELLIRYENEEAVDDSQLPKDRFSAERLKGVDSTLKIQPAELGDSAVYLCASSGGQALSYEQYFGPGTRLTVT.

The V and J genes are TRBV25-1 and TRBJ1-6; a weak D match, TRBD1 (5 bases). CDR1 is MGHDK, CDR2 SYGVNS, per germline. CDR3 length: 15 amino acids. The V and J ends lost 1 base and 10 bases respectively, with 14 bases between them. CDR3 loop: CASSEFPGAASPLHF. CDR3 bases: TGTGCCAGCAGTGAATTTCCTGGGGCGGCATCACCCCTCCACTTT.

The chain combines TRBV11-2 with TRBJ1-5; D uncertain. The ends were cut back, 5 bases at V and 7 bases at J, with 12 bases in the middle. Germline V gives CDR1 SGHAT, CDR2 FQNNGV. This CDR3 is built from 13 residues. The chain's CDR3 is CASSPSSGQPQHF. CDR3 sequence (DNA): TGTGCCAGCAGCCCGTCCTCGGGACAGCCCCAGCATTTT. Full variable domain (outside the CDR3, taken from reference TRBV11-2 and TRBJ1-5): EAGVAQSPRYKIIEKRQSVAFWCNPISGHATLYWYQQILGQGPKLLIQFQNNGVVDDSQLPKDRFSAERLKGVDSTLKIQPAKLEDSAVYLCASSPSSGQPQHFGDGTRLSIL.

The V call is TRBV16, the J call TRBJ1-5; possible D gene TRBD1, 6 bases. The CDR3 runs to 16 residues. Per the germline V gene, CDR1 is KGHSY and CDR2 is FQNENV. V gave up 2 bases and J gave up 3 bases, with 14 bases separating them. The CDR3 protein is CASSQDVAGVNQPQHF. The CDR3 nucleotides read TGTGCCAGCAGCCAAGACGTGGCAGGGGTCAATCAGCCCCAGCATTTT.

The CDR3 protein is CASSNSYEQYF. The DNA for the CDR3 is TGTGCCAGCAGTAACTCCTACGAGCAGTACTTC. This rearrangement joins TRBV5-4 to TRBJ2-7; D call uncertain. Germline CDR1 reads SGHNT; CDR2 reads YYREEE (reference sequence). The V end was cut by 5 bases, the J end by 0 bases, with 3 bases between. The CDR3 runs to 11 residues. Looking up the rest from reference TRBV5-4 and TRBJ2-7 gives the full variable domain: ETGVTQSPTHLIKTRGQQVTLRCSSQSGHNTVSWYQQALGQGPQFIFQYYREEENGRGNFPPRFSGLQFPNYSSELNVNALELDDSALYLCASSNSYEQYFGPGTRLTVT.

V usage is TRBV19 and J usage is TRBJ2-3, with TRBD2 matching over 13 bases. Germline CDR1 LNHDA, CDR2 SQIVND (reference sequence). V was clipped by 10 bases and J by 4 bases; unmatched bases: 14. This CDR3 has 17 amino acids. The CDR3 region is CATTELAGGHLADTQYF. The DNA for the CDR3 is TGTGCCACTACGGAACTAGCGGGGGGGCATCTGGCAGATACGCAGTATTTT. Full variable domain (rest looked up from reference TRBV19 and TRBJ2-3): DGGITQSPKYLFRKEGQNVTLSCEQNLNHDAMYWYRQDPGQGLRLIYYSQIVNDFQKGDIAEGYSVSREKKESFPLTVTSAQKNPTAFYLCATTELAGGHLADTQYFGPGTRLTVL.

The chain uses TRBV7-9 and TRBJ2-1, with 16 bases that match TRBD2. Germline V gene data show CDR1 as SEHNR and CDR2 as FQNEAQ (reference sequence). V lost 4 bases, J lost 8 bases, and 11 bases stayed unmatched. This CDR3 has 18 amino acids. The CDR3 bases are TGTGCCAGCAGCTCGGGACTAGCGGGAGGGCCCGTTGGCGATGAGCAGTTCTTC. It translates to CASSSGLAGGPVGDEQFF.

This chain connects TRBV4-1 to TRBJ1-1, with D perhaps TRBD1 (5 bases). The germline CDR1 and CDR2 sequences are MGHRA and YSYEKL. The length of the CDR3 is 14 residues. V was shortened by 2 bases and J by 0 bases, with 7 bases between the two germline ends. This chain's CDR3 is CASSQQGVNTEAFF. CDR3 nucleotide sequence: TGCGCCAGCAGCCAACAGGGTGTGAACACTGAAGCTTTCTTT.

The CDR3 sequence is CASSLGGRSEQYF. The CDR3, as DNA: TGTGCCAGCAGCTTAGGCGGGAGATCCGAGCAGTACTTC. The chain carries TRBV7-2 and TRBJ2-7, with 7 bases fitting TRBD2. The CDR3 sequence is 13 residues long. Unmatched junction bases numbered 3, after V lost 1 base and J lost 6 bases. Germline V gives CDR1 SGHTA, CDR2 FQGNSA.

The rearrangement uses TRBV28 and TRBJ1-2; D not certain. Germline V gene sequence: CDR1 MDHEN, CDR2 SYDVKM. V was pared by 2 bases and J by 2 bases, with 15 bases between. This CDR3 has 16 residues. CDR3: CASSLDPGQANYGYTF. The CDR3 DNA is TGTGCCAGCAGTTTAGACCCTGGGCAGGCCAACTATGGCTACACCTTC.

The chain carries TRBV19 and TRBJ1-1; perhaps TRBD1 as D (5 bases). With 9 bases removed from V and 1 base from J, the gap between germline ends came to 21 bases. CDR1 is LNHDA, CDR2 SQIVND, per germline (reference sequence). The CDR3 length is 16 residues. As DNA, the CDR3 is TGTGCCAGCACCATCGACAGCCGACCACCGAACACTGAAGCTTTCTTT. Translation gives CASTIDSRPPNTEAFF. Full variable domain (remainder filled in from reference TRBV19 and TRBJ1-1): DGGITQSPKYLFRKEGQNVTLSCEQNLNHDAMYWYRQDPGQGLRLIYYSQIVNDFQKGDIAEGYSVSREKKESFPLTVTSAQKNPTAFYLCASTIDSRPPNTEAFFGQGTRLTVV.

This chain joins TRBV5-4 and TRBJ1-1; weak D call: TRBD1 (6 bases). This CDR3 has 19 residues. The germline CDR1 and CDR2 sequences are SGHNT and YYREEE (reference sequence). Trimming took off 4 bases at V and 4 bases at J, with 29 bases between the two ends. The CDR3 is CASSPGVGRGAVEGTEAFF. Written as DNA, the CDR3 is TGTGCCAGCAGCCCGGGGGTGGGCCGGGGGGCGGTCGAAGGCACTGAAGCTTTCTTT.

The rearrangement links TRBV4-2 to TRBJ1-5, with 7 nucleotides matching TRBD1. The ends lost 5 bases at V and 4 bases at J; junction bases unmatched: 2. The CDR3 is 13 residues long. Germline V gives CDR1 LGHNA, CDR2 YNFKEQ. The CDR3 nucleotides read TGTGCCAGCAGCACGACAGGGAATCAGCCCCAGCATTTT. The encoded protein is CASSTTGNQPQHF.